The 19 T cell receptor beta chains below come from one sample, sequenced in a study of vaccination effects on CD4 cells after COVID-19. These receptors have no identified antigens. Libraries were prepared by immunoSEQ multiplex PCR; TCRdb keeps only in-frame clonotypes and omits some of them. Among under 15,000 clones listed, roughly four fifths were seen once. Ahead of sequencing, the ViraFEST assay grew antigen-specific CD4+ T cells using viral peptide pools. When nine to ten days of culture had elapsed, CD4+ T cells were isolated. Infection dated between March and December 2020, before the Alpha, Beta and Delta variants reached the United States. All study participants received two doses of BNT162b2 or mRNA-1273 vaccine. This material consisted of CD4+ T cells from PBMCs cultured with HCoV-NL63 spike peptides, taken after COVID-19 vaccination. The origin of the receptors is a human donor who had a prior SARS-CoV-2 infection.

This clone occurred once. The chain recombines TRBV7-9 with TRBJ2-7; D unclear. The V end was cut by 5 bases, the J end by 1 base, with 6 bases between. Germline V CDR1 and CDR2: SEHNR, FQNEAQ (reference sequence). The CDR3 sequence is 12 residues long. The CDR3 DNA reads TGTGCCAGCAGCGCGAGTTCCTACGAGCAGTACTTC. This codes for CASSASSYEQYF.

V usage is TRBV4-2 and J usage is TRBJ1-2, with 9 bases identical to TRBD1. Trimming at V came to 0 bases and at J to 3 bases, leaving 5 bases not matched to a gene. The CDR3 length is 16 residues. Germline CDR1 LGHNA, CDR2 YNFKEQ. The CDR3 nucleotides read TGTGCCAGCAGCCAAGATCCGGGACAGGGAGACTATGGCTACACCTTC. Translating it yields CASSQDPGQGDYGYTF.

The chain uses TRBV7-9 and TRBJ1-1; D might be TRBD1 (5 bases). V lost 6 bases and J lost 1, with 12 bases in between. The CDR3 covers 14 residues. Looked up from germline, CDR1 is SEHNR and CDR2 is FQNEAQ (reference sequence). The CDR3 spells CASRAGQANTEAFF. CDR3 bases: TGTGCCAGCAGAGCAGGACAAGCGAACACTGAAGCTTTCTTT.

J is TRBJ1-2 and V is TRBV5-6; D is ambiguous. The V gene's germline CDR1 is SGHDT and CDR2 YYEEEE. This CDR3 spans 14 amino acids. The V and J ends lost 1 base and 4 bases respectively, with 11 bases between them. The CDR3: CASSLLAEPYGYTF. The CDR3 bases are TGTGCCAGCAGCTTGCTAGCAGAGCCCTATGGCTACACCTTC. The full variable domain, its missing parts supplied by reference TRBV5-6 and TRBJ1-2, is DAGVTQSPTHLIKTRGQQVTLRCSPKSGHDTVSWYQQALGQGPQFIFQYYEEEERQRGNFPDRFSGHQFPNYSSELNVNALLLGDSALYLCASSLLAEPYGYTFGSGTRLTVV.

The V gene is TRBV7-9, the J gene TRBJ1-1; the match to TRBD1 covers 8 bases. The CDR3 runs 13 residues. Looked up from germline, CDR1 is SEHNR and CDR2 is FQNEAQ (reference sequence). Trimming removed 6 bases from V and 6 bases from J; junction bases left unmatched: 6. The CDR3 nucleotides read TGTGCCAGCAGTCTCGACAGGGGAGCTGAAGCTTTCTTT. Encoded protein: CASSLDRGAEAFF.

The gene calls are TRBV24-1 and TRBJ2-5, with 14 positions matching TRBD2. The CDR3 totals 16 residues. Germline values: CDR1 KGHDR, CDR2 SFDVKD. The J segment lost 3 bases and the V segment lost 12 bases, leaving 11 bases of the junction unmatched. The CDR3 region has the DNA TGTGCCGTCAAGGGACCGGGACTAGCGGGAGAAGAGACCCAGTACTTC. Its protein product is CAVKGPGLAGEETQYF.

The CDR3 protein is CASGRDRLDGANVLTF. The CDR3 region has the DNA TGTGCCAGCGGAAGGGACAGGTTGGATGGGGCCAACGTCCTGACTTTC. V and J are TRBV6-6 and TRBJ2-6, with 8 bases matching TRBD1. The CDR3 loop spans 16 amino acids. Per germline, CDR1 MNHNY and CDR2 SVGAGI (reference sequence). V trimming: 8 bases; J trimming: 3 bases; junction bases outside the gene matches: 9.

CDR3 nucleotides: TGTGCCAGCAGCTTAGAATTGGGGTCTTACGAGCAGTACTTC. Its protein product is CASSLELGSYEQYF. V is TRBV7-2 and J is TRBJ2-7; no reliable D call. The CDR3 spans 14 residues. V lost 1 base to trimming and J lost 4 bases, with 11 bases between them. Looked up from germline, CDR1 is SGHTA and CDR2 is FQGNSA.

V usage is TRBV6-5 and J usage is TRBJ1-1; maybe TRBD1 (6 bases). Germline CDR1 is MNHEY and CDR2 is SVGAGI. Trimming pared 4 bases from V and 1 base from J, leaving 10 bases between. This CDR3 spans 14 amino acids. The CDR3: CASSSIRGNTEAFF. The CDR3 DNA sequence: TGTGCCAGCAGTTCAATCAGGGGGAACACTGAAGCTTTCTTT.

This CDR3 reads CASSLGNTIYF. The CDR3 coding sequence is TGTGCCAGCAGCTTAGGCAACACCATATATTTT. The chain combines TRBV7-3 with TRBJ1-3; D gene ambiguous. In germline, CDR1 is SGHTA, CDR2 FQGTGA. V lost 2 bases and J 7 bases, leaving 3 bases between the germline ends. The CDR3 has 11 residues. Supplemented by reference TRBV7-3 and TRBJ1-3, the full variable domain reads GAGVSQTPSNKVTEKGKYVELRCDPISGHTALYWYRQSLGQGPEFLIYFQGTGAADDSGLPNDRFFAVRPEGSVSTLKIQRTERGDSAVYLCASSLGNTIYFGEGSWLTVV.

The rearrangement joins TRBV4-2 to TRBJ1-1; D is unclear. Trimming stripped 0 bases from V and 7 bases from J, with 15 bases between. Looked up from germline, CDR1 is LGHNA and CDR2 is YNFKEQ. The CDR3 sequence is 15 residues long. This CDR3 reads CASSQEWVQAYEAFF. The CDR3 region has the DNA TGTGCCAGCAGCCAAGAGTGGGTGCAGGCCTATGAAGCTTTCTTT.

The CDR3 DNA reads as TGTGCCAGCAGCTTAGCGAGCGGGGGGATCCAAGAGACCCAGTACTTC. Translation: CASSLASGGIQETQYF. This chain uses TRBV7-2 with TRBJ2-5, with 9 nucleotides matching TRBD2. This CDR3 spans 16 amino acids. J lost 1 base, V lost 0 bases, and 3 bases had no gene match. The V gene's germline CDR1 is SGHTA and CDR2 FQGNSA.

This sequence joins TRBV7-2 and TRBJ1-2; perhaps TRBD1 as D (5 bases). The CDR3 contains 15 residues. The V and J ends lost 5 bases and 2 bases respectively, with 15 bases between them. Germline V CDR1 and CDR2: SGHTA, FQGNSA. For the CDR3, the DNA is TGTGCCAGCAGCCCCTCTCTGGGGGACAACTATGGCTACACCTTC. It specifies CASSPSLGDNYGYTF.

The chain joins TRBV18 to TRBJ2-3; 10 bases map to TRBD2. The CDR3 is 16 amino acids. Losses at the gene ends were 3 bases for V and 6 bases for J; bases not matched to a gene: 9. Germline loops: CDR1 KGHSH, CDR2 LQKENI. The CDR3 loop reads CASSPPGTSVMDTQYF. The CDR3 DNA sequence: TGTGCCAGCTCACCCCCCGGGACTAGCGTTATGGATACGCAGTATTTT.

A few counts support this clone. V and J are TRBV24-1 and TRBJ2-1, with 12 nucleotides matching TRBD2. Unmatched junction bases numbered 9, after V lost 3 bases and J lost 7 bases. The CDR3 length is 17 residues. Germline-derived CDR1 and CDR2 are KGHDR and SFDVKD. The CDR3 is CATSDRIGLAGINEQFF. CDR3 DNA: TGTGCCACCAGTGATCGTATCGGACTAGCGGGAATAAATGAGCAGTTCTTC.

The table lists this clone with a count of one. V gene TRBV4-2 combines with J gene TRBJ2-1; TRBD2 is a possible D gene (5 bases). Germline CDR1 reads LGHNA; CDR2 reads YNFKEQ. CDR3 length: 15 amino acids. The V end was cut by 4 bases, the J end by 0 bases, with 10 bases between. CDR3 in DNA: TGTGCCAGCAGCCGAAGCCGGGACTCCTACAATGAGCAGTTCTTC. Protein product: CASSRSRDSYNEQFF.

This clone was seen a handful of times. The chain employs TRBV5-1 and TRBJ1-3; TRBD1 matches at 10 bases. After removal of 2 bases from V and 3 bases from J, the junction contained 17 bases not matched to a gene. The CDR3 loop spans 20 amino acids. Looked up from germline, CDR1 is SGHRS and CDR2 is YFSETQ. As DNA, the CDR3 is TGCGCCAGCAGCTTCGGAAAAGGGACAGGGGAAAATAATGGTGGAAACACCATATATTTT. This codes for CASSFGKGTGENNGGNTIYF.

The V call is TRBV14, the J call TRBJ2-1, with a possible D match to TRBD2 (5 bases). Germline values: CDR1 SGHDN, CDR2 FVKESK. This CDR3 contains 14 residues. The germline V and J ends were trimmed by 1 base and 10 bases, with 14 bases remaining between them. The CDR3 reads CASSQGKRFSEQFF. The CDR3 DNA sequence: TGTGCCAGCAGCCAAGGAAAGCGGTTCTCCGAGCAGTTCTTC.

This chain links TRBV19 with TRBJ2-1; D is undetermined. V was shortened by 5 bases and J by 9 bases, with 8 bases between the two germline ends. Germline CDR1 reads LNHDA; CDR2 reads SQIVND (reference sequence). CDR3 length: 11 residues. The CDR3 loop reads CASSVGIEQFF. The CDR3 nucleotides are TGTGCCAGTAGTGTAGGGATTGAGCAGTTCTTC.